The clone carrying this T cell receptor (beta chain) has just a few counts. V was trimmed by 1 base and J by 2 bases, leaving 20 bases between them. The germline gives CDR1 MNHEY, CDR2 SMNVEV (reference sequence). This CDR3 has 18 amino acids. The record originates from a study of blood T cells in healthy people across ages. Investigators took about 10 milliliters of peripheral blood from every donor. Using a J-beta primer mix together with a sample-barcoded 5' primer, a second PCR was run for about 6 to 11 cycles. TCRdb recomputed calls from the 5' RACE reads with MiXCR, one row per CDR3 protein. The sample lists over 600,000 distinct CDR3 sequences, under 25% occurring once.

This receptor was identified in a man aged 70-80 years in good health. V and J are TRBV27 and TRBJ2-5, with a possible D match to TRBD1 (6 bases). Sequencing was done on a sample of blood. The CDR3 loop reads CASSLLGSRQAAQETQYF. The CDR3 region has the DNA TGTGCCAGCAGTTTATTGGGGTCTCGACAGGCAGCTCAAGAGACCCAGTACTTC.